This T cell receptor (beta chain) was obtained from a study of T cell clusters in autoimmune cytopenias. Study-wide findings and caveats: TRB repertoire shifts in secondary cytopenia and chronic lymphocytic leukemia mostly reflected lymphoma, not autoimmunity. Primary autoimmune cytopenia patients appeared to lack physiological T cell clusters present in healthy donors.

Each sample's input was 200 to 300 ng genomic DNA, some 40,000 genome equivalents. TRB rearrangements were amplified by touch-down multiplex PCR with mixed TRB-A/B primers. TCRdb derives one entry per CDR3 protein from the multiplex PCR reads, leaving out DNA. Here the sample table reports about 7,000 distinct CDR3 sequences. Note on this clonotype: Its antigen is undetermined.

Germline V gene sequence: CDR1 SGHDT, CDR2 YYEEEE. The CDR3 length is 15 residues. The same data also went into a second study, on T cell repertoires in aging, cancer and after chemotherapy. That work contributes: Six age groups, ranging from 30 or younger to 70 or older, included the donors. Age-matched healthy donors had significantly more diverse, less clonal blood TCR repertoires than untreated cancer patients.

This receptor was obtained from a human donor in good health. V and J are TRBV5-6 and TRBJ2-7; the D gene TCRdb calls, TRBD2, cannot be checked with no DNA. The sample taken for sequencing was peripheral blood. CDR3 in amino acids: CASSLGGGLTYEQYF. Based on the CDR3 plus reference TRBV5-6 and TRBJ2-7, the full variable domain is DAGVTQSPTHLIKTRGQQVTLRCSPKSGHDTVSWYQQALGQGPQFIFQYYEEEERQRGNFPDRFSGHQFPNYSSELNVNALLLGDSALYLCASSLGGGLTYEQYFGPGTRLTVT.